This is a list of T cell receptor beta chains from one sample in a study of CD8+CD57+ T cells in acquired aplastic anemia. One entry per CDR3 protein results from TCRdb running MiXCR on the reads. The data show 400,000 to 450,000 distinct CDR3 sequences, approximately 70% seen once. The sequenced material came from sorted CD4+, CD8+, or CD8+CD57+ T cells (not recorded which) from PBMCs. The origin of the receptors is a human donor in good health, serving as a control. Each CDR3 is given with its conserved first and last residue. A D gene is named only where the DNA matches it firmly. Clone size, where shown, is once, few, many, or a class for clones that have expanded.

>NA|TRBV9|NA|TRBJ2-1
CASSSPRGEDEQVF
TGTGCCAGCAGCTCCCCGCGAGGGGAGGATGAGCAGGTCTTC
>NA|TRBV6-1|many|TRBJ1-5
CASKTTHPSNQPQHF
TGTGCCAGCAAGACAACCCATCCTAGCAATCAGCCCCAGCATTTT
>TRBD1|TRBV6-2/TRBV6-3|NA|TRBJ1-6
CASSLAGGTGTNSPLHF
TGTGCCAGCAGCTTGGCGGGAGGGACAGGAACGAATTCACCCCTCCACTTT
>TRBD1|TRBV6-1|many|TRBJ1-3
CASSVRGLENTIYF
TGTGCCAGCAGTGTCAGGGGGCTGGAAAACACCATATATTTT
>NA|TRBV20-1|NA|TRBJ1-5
CSASSTDNSNQPQHF
TGCAGTGCTAGTTCGACAGACAACAGCAATCAGCCCCAGCATTTT
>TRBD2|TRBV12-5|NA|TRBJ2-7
CARSLSGGQQYF
TGTGCCAGGAGTTTGAGCGGGGGACAACAGTACTTC
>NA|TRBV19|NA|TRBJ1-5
CASSTGRLRMKHF
TGTGCCAGTAGCACGGGCAGGTTGCGGATGAAGCATTTT
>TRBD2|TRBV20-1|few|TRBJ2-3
CSARGGTSGGIDTQYF
TGCAGTGCTAGAGGCGGGACTAGCGGGGGGATAGATACGCAGTATTTT
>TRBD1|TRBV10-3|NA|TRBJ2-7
CAISDSSPGQGGYEQYF
TGTGCCATCAGTGACTCCTCTCCGGGACAGGGGGGCTACGAGCAGTACTTC
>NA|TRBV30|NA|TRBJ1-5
CAWSSQHF
TGTGCCTGGAGTTCACAGCATTTT
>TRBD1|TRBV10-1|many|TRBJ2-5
CASSEGTGKTQYF
TGCGCCAGCAGTGAGGGGACAGGGAAGACCCAGTACTTC
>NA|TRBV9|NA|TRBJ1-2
CAGCLGGYTF
TGTGCAGGCTGCCTGGGGGGGTACACCTTC
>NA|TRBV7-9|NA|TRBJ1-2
CASSLGDDYYGYTF
TGTGCCAGCAGCTTAGGGGATGACTATTATGGCTACACCTTC
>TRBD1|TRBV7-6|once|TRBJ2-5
CASSFQTGQETQYF
TGTGCCAGCAGCTTCCAGACAGGGCAGGAGACCCAGTACTTC
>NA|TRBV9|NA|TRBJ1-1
CATSNRIGNPAAFF
TGTGCCACCAGCAACCGTATCGGGAACCCTGCAGCTTTCTTT
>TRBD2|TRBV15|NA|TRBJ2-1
CATSRGRGGLSYNEQFF
TGTGCCACCAGCAGAGGTCGGGGGGGCCTCTCCTACAATGAGCAGTTCTTC